The 21 T cell receptor beta chains presented below share a single source sample, sequenced in a study of blood T cell repertoires in COVID-19. Clones were read by immunoSEQ multiplex PCR, and TCRdb kept only the in-frame ones, dropping some. Of 98,000 or so clones detected, around 84% appear once; the ten largest clones hold 26%. Sequencing input: peripheral blood. The receptor set was obtained from a man in his sixties with acute or convalescent COVID-19.

This clone was counted between two and nine times. The genes are TRBV27 and TRBJ1-4, with D unclear. With 2 bases removed from V and 4 bases from J, the gap between germline ends came to 8 bases. The germline CDR1 and CDR2 sequences are MNHEY and SMNVEV (reference sequence). The CDR3 runs to 14 residues. The CDR3 sequence: CASSLRPGNEKLFF. In DNA, the CDR3 is TGTGCCAGCAGTTTAAGACCGGGTAATGAAAAACTGTTTTTT.

This chain connects TRBV28 to TRBJ1-2, with 9 bases aligning to TRBD1. The germline gives CDR1 MDHEN, CDR2 SYDVKM. The V segment lost 2 bases and the J segment 5 bases; nucleotides outside the gene matches: 6. CDR3 length equals 15 residues. The CDR3 spells CASSLNRGLGYGYTF. CDR3 nucleotides: TGTGCCAGCAGTTTAAACAGGGGGCTGGGGTATGGCTACACCTTC.

V and J are TRBV11-2 and TRBJ2-3, with TRBD2 as a possible D gene (5 bases). V lost 5 bases and J 5 bases, leaving 11 bases between the germline ends. The CDR3 sequence is 13 residues long. Per germline, CDR1 SGHAT and CDR2 FQNNGV. CDR3 loop: CASSPDGVDTQYF. The CDR3 region has the DNA TGTGCCAGCAGCCCCGACGGGGTAGATACGCAGTATTTT. Using reference TRBV11-2 and TRBJ2-3 for the parts outside the CDR3, the full variable domain is EAGVAQSPRYKIIEKRQSVAFWCNPISGHATLYWYQQILGQGPKLLIQFQNNGVVDDSQLPKDRFSAERLKGVDSTLKIQPAKLEDSAVYLCASSPDGVDTQYFGPGTRLTVL.

The chain uses TRBV28 and TRBJ1-5; possible D gene TRBD1, 5 bases. The CDR3 extends over 16 amino acids. The V gene lost 5 bases and the J gene lost 3 bases, with 17 bases spanning the gap. Germline V gene lookup returns CDR1 MDHEN and CDR2 SYDVKM. The CDR3 bases are TGTGCCAGCAGTCCTTTCGGGCAGGGTCACAATCAGCCCCAGCATTTT. Protein sequence: CASSPFGQGHNQPQHF.

This clone was found a few times. The rearrangement uses TRBV29-1 and TRBJ1-6; D not certain. The CDR3 consists of 13 residues. Germline loops: CDR1 SQVTM, CDR2 ANQGSEA. Deletions cut 5 bases from V and 0 bases from J, with 5 bases between. The CDR3 nucleotides read TGCAGCGTTAATAACTCCTATAATTCACCCCTCCACTTT. Protein sequence: CSVNNSYNSPLHF.

The chain carries TRBV11-2 and TRBJ2-7, with TRBD2 matching 8 bases. This CDR3 contains 12 residues. Germline CDR1 SGHAT, CDR2 FQNNGV. V dropped 3 bases and J dropped 9; count of bases not matched to a gene: 4. The chain's CDR3 is CASSFTSGTQYF. The CDR3 DNA sequence: TGTGCCAGCAGCTTCACTAGCGGAACGCAGTACTTC.

The V and J genes are TRBV5-1 and TRBJ1-2; perhaps TRBD1 as D (5 bases). This CDR3 has 14 residues. Germline V gives CDR1 SGHRS, CDR2 YFSETQ. V shed 0 bases and J shed 4 bases, with 10 bases lying between them. CDR3 region: CASSLERGSYGYTF. CDR3 coding DNA: TGCGCCAGCAGCTTGGAAAGGGGTTCCTATGGCTACACCTTC.

The rearrangement links TRBV3-1 (or the pseudogene TRBV3-2) to TRBJ1-1; D not certain. The V end was cut by 1 base, the J end by 2 bases, with 8 bases between. CDR3 length: 14 residues. The germline V gene encodes CDR1 LGHDT and CDR2 YNNKEL (reference sequence). Written as DNA, the CDR3 is TGTGCCAGCAGCCAAGTTAGCGGAAACACTGAAGCTTTCTTT. It specifies CASSQVSGNTEAFF.

The V call is TRBV28, the J call TRBJ2-1, with no clear D. The CDR3 sequence is 14 residues long. V lost 6 bases and J 3 bases, leaving 12 bases between the germline ends. From germline, CDR1 is MDHEN and CDR2 SYDVKM. For the CDR3, the DNA is TGTGCCAGCAGGGGCAACTCTTACTACAATGAGCAGTTCTTC. Translated: CASRGNSYYNEQFF.

J is TRBJ1-2 and V is TRBV5-1, with TRBD1 as a possible D gene (5 bases). V was cut by 1 base and J by 8 bases, with 15 bases left in between. CDR3 size: 14 residues. CDR1 is SGHRS, CDR2 YFSETQ, per germline. The CDR3 protein is CASSLLEPGRGYTF. In nucleotides, the CDR3 is TGCGCCAGCAGCTTGTTGGAGCCAGGGAGGGGCTACACCTTC.

This sequence joins TRBV5-6 and TRBJ1-1; D not certain. CDR3 length: 15 residues. CDR1 is SGHDT and CDR2 is YYEEEE in the germline V gene. Trimming left V 4 bases short and J 1 base short, with 14 bases between. As DNA, the CDR3 is TGTGCCAGCAGCATCTTACCCACGGGGAACACTGAAGCTTTCTTT. Amino acids: CASSILPTGNTEAFF.

The rearrangement uses TRBV2 and TRBJ2-1, with D perhaps matching TRBD1 (6 bases). The CDR3 runs to 14 residues. Trimming took 7 bases from V and 4 from J, leaving 14 bases between them. Per germline, CDR1 SNHLY and CDR2 FYNNEI. CDR3 sequence: CASIDGTFYNEQFF. CDR3 bases: TGTGCCAGCATTGACGGGACATTTTACAATGAGCAGTTCTTC.

In nucleotides, the CDR3 is TGTGCCAGCAGCCGGGGGCGGGACTACACAGATACGCAGTATTTT. Translating gives CASSRGRDYTDTQYF. This chain uses TRBV14 with TRBJ2-3; D possibly corresponds to TRBD2 (7 bases). The length of the CDR3 is 15 residues. CDR1 and CDR2 from the germline V gene are SGHDN and FVKESK. V gave up 4 bases and J gave up 2 bases, with 13 bases separating them. Filled out from reference TRBV14 and TRBJ2-3, the complete variable domain reads EAGVTQFPSHSVIEKGQTVTLRCDPISGHDNLYWYRRVMGKEIKFLLHFVKESKQDESGMPNNRFLAERTGGTYSTLKVQPAELEDSGVYFCASSRGRDYTDTQYFGPGTRLTVL.

This chain joins TRBV28 and TRBJ1-5, with D possibly TRBD1 on 6 matching bases. CDR3 size: 15 residues. V was clipped by 1 base and J by 3 bases, with 10 bases between them. CDR1 and CDR2 (germline): MDHEN, SYDVKM. CDR3 amino acids: CASSLLGGVNQPQHF. In DNA form, the CDR3 reads TGTGCCAGCAGTTTATTAGGGGGGGTCAATCAGCCCCAGCATTTT.

Points on this clone: Its ends do not fully match the called genes, so a read error is possible. The chain joins TRBV5-1 to TRBJ2-3; 7 positions match TRBD1. The CDR3 spans 15 residues. Germline CDR1 and CDR2: SGHRS and YFSETQ. CDR3 in amino acids: CASRLGQLLTDTQYF. CDR3 nucleotides: TGCGCCAGCAGGTTGGGACAGTTACTCACAGATACGCAGTATTTT.

CDR3 sequence (DNA): TGCGCCAGCAGCTTGGGGGCAGGGGAAGCGAACACTGAAGCTTTCTTT. Its translation: CASSLGAGEANTEAFF. The chain employs TRBV5-1 and TRBJ1-1, with a possible D match to TRBD1 (6 bases). This CDR3 is 16 amino acids long. V lost 0 bases, J lost 1 base, and 13 bases lay in between. Germline values: CDR1 SGHRS, CDR2 YFSETQ.

The chain couples TRBV19 to TRBJ1-5, with D possibly TRBD1 on 6 matching bases. The germline V gene has CDR1 LNHDA and CDR2 SQIVND (reference sequence). This CDR3 contains 20 residues. V gave up 6 bases and J gave up 2 bases, with 29 bases separating them. In DNA, the CDR3 is TGTGCCAGTAGATCCGCGACGAATCCAACAGGGTTGGGGGGCAATCAGCCCCAGCATTTT. Residues: CASRSATNPTGLGGNQPQHF.

V is TRBV28 and J is TRBJ2-1; D is perhaps TRBD2 (6 bases). The CDR3 has 14 residues. With 6 bases removed from V and 7 bases from J, the gap between germline ends came to 16 bases. CDR1 MDHEN and CDR2 SYDVKM come from the germline V gene. CDR3 nucleotides: TGTGCCAGCAGCACCCCCGGGAGCCGGAATGAGCAGTTCTTC. It is translated as CASSTPGSRNEQFF.

The chain has TRBV19 and TRBJ2-1; 9 nucleotides align to TRBD2. Per the germline V gene, CDR1 is LNHDA and CDR2 is SQIVND (reference sequence). With 5 bases clipped from V and 2 bases from J, the junction kept 16 bases outside the gene matches. The CDR3 contains 19 residues. In DNA form, the CDR3 reads TGTGCCAGTAGTCCCCTTGCTAGCGGGACCGCTGGGGCCTACAATGAGCAGTTCTTC. This codes for CASSPLASGTAGAYNEQFF.

This chain links TRBV19 with TRBJ2-6; D not certain. The CDR3 has 13 amino acids. With 9 bases removed from V and 4 bases from J, the gap between germline ends came to 10 bases. Germline V gene sequence: CDR1 LNHDA, CDR2 SQIVND (reference sequence). The CDR3 here is CASAVFGANVLTF. The DNA of the CDR3 is TGTGCCAGCGCAGTCTTCGGGGCCAACGTCCTGACTTTC.

Concerning this clone itself: At one end, the junction sequence differs from germline, possibly due to a read error. Other nucleotide sequences from this sample produce the same CDR3. This sequence joins TRBV12-3 or TRBV12-4 and TRBJ1-1; 10 nucleotides align to TRBD1. The CDR3 runs 13 residues. The CDR3 sequence: CASIATGGTEAFF. CDR3 DNA: TGTGCCAGCATCGCGACAGGGGGCACTGAAGCTTTTTTT.